This T cell receptor (beta chain) originates from a study of T-cell reconstitution after alpha-beta-depleted transplantation in children. Trimming stripped 0 bases from V and 0 bases from J, with 9 bases between. Per germline, CDR1 SGHRS and CDR2 YFSETQ. This CDR3 is built from 15 residues. Library preparation (for TCRbeta) was performed with unique molecular identifiers. TCRdb redid the calling of the PCR reads with MiXCR, one entry per CDR3 protein. The sample has some 590,000 distinct CDR3 sequences, roughly a tenth seen once. This clonotype was found many times. The material was PBMCs from the stem cell graft donor, obtained from the stem cell graft. This receptor was taken from a human donor who donated a stem cell graft to a child with acute myeloid leukemia. This sequence joins TRBV5-1 and TRBJ1-2, with D perhaps matching TRBD1 (5 bases). In DNA, the CDR3 is TGCGCCAGCAGCTTGGGCGGGACCGCTAACTATGGCTACACCTTC. Translated, it gives CASSLGGTANYGYTF.